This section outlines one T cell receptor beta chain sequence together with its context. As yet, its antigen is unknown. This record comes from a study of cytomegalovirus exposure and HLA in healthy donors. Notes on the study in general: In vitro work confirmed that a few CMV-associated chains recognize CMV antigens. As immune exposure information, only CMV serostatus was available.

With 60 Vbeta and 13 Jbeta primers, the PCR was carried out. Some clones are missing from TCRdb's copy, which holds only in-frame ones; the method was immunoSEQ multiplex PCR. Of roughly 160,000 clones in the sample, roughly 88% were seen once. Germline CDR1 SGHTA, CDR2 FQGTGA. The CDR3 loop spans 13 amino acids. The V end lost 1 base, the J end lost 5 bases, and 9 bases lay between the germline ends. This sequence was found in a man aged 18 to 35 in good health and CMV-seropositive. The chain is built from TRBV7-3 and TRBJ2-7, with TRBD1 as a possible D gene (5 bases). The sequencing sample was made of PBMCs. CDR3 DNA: TGTGCCAGCAGCTTAAACCCCAGGGACGAGCAGTACTTC. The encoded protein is CASSLNPRDEQYF.